This TCR beta chain derives from a study of blood T cells in healthy people across ages. From germline, CDR1 is KGHDR and CDR2 SFDVKD. Trimming stripped 7 bases from V and 11 bases from J, with 16 bases between. This CDR3 comprises 12 residues. Through a sample-barcoded 5' primer and a J-beta primer mix, a second PCR was run for about 6 to 11 cycles. With 12 random nucleotides, a template-switch adaptor tagged each individual cDNA molecule. TCRdb re-called the 5' RACE reads with MiXCR, one entry per CDR3 protein. The sample holds roughly 2 million distinct CDR3 sequences, around 48% seen once. The total RNA that was extracted per sample amounted to at least 5.5 micrograms.

The chain has TRBV24-1 and TRBJ2-5; weak D call: TRBD2 (6 bases). The sequencing sample was made of blood. This TCR was recovered from a woman aged 40 to 50 in good health. CDR3 DNA: TGTGCCACCAGCCCTAGGGGCGGGGAGCAGTACTTC. Its translation: CATSPRGGEQYF.